What follows is one T cell receptor (beta chain) and its context. Its antigen target is currently unknown. Per-base quality was not reported, and no clone a single base away is much larger than it. These data come from a study of blood T cell repertoires in COVID-19 (TCRdb year 2020). Some background on the complete study: Samples from collaborators originated in the United States, Italy and Spain and spanned both the acute and convalescent phases of COVID-19. A freely available public database, intended as a resource for researchers studying the immune response to SARS-CoV-2, is where the repertoires were released. Where HLA class I and class II types were available, the types were taken from metadata supplied by the sample provider, not from assay-based typing. The dataset comprised deeply sampled blood TCRbeta repertoires from subjects exposed to, actively infected with, or recovered from COVID-19. The samples were drawn from two sources: the first 160 participants of the ongoing ImmuneRACE study, and about 1,300 subjects contributed by 6 global collaborators. The material from the prospective study consisted of cDNA or gDNA derived from T cells, B-cell-depleted T cells, or PBMCs. Sample metadata almost always included a de-identified subject ID, COVID-19 status, age in years and sex. The paper's findings and limits, for the study overall: The quantity of clinical and demographic metadata differed by source and by participant and was supplied without curation.

The collaborating institutions used their own protocols to collect whole blood in K2EDTA tubes. For TCRbeta analysis, collaborator samples were shipped as frozen whole blood, as isolated PBMCs, or as DNA extracted from either sample type. TCRbeta CDR3 regions were amplified from genomic DNA using the immunoSEQ Assay, a bias-controlled multiplex PCR. On the study's bioinformatics: The number of nucleated cells in each sample was estimated by amplification of reference gene primers within the assay. To quantify the absolute abundance of each unique TCRbeta CDR3 rearrangement, sequence reads were collapsed and filtered. Productive Simpson clonality was computed per sample as the square root of Simpson's diversity index over productive rearrangements. Drawn from immuneACCESS, this table holds only the in-frame rearrangements with V and J called that TCRdb kept. Clones are partly lost; checked studies trace under half to an unresolved V gene and leave the rest unexplained. For V, J and clone size, that table is used; D and trimming come from the DNA. In this sample the table shows about 240,000 clones, 70% to 85% of which occur a single time. The ten top clones hold more than 9.5% of the sample.

V loses 0 bases at its end and J loses 5 bases; junction bases beyond the gene matches: 1. Spanning cysteine to phenylalanine, the CDR3 consists of 14 amino acids. CDR3 DNA only is kept here, 42 bases in frame from base 1. Via the germline V gene (reference sequence), CDR1 is LNHNV and CDR2 YYDKDF. The TCR was taken from a woman aged 80 or over with acute or convalescent COVID-19. The sequencing input was peripheral blood. The chain was built from TRBV15 and TRBJ2-1, with 7 bases in between that match TRBD2. In nucleotides, the sequence is TGTGCCACCAGCAGAGATCGGGGGGACAATGAGCAGTTCTTC. Translated, this is CATSRDRGDNEQFF.